The rows below give T cell receptor beta chains drawn from one sample of a study of blood T cells in healthy people across ages. TCRdb re-called the 5' RACE reads through MiXCR, storing one row per CDR3 protein. The sample has about 780,000 distinct CDR3 sequences; approximately 65% are singletons. What was sequenced was blood. The receptors stem from a man aged 30-40 years in good health. Both conserved end residues are part of each CDR3. A D gene is named only where the DNA matches it firmly. Only part of the rows carry a size: once, few, many, or a class if the clone is expanded.

-	TRBV12-3/TRBV12-4	TRBJ2-3	-	CASSSASDTQYF	TGTGCCAGCAGTTCGGCCAGTGATACGCAGTATTTT
-	TRBV15	TRBJ2-4	-	CATSSDTTREQYF	TGTGCCACCAGCAGTGATACCACAAGGGAGCAGTACTTC
few	TRBV7-9	TRBJ1-4	TRBD1	CASSLDRVHEKLFF	TGTGCCAGCAGCTTGGACAGGGTGCACGAAAAACTGTTTTTT
-	TRBV3-1	TRBJ1-2	-	CASSQDSSSYGYTF	TGTGCCAGCAGCCAAGACAGTAGCTCCTATGGCTACACCTTC
-	TRBV6-5	TRBJ2-5	-	CASSRGPSETQYF	TGTGCCAGCAGTCGGGGACCCTCGGAGACCCAGTACTTC
-	TRBV7-2	TRBJ2-3	-	CASSFSWTVTDTQYF	TGTGCCAGCAGCTTTTCCTGGACGGTCACAGATACGCAGTATTTT
-	TRBV19	TRBJ2-1	-	CASSMNRGETQFF	TGTGCCAGTAGTATGAACAGAGGAGAGACCCAGTTCTTC
-	TRBV20-1	TRBJ2-1	-	CSAADLERPYNEQFF	TGCAGTGCTGCAGACTTAGAACGCCCCTACAATGAGCAGTTCTTC
-	TRBV9	TRBJ2-4	-	CASSVTGLRNIQYF	TGTGCCAGCAGCGTAACAGGGTTAAGAAACATTCAGTACTTC
once	TRBV12-3/TRBV12-4	TRBJ2-7	TRBD1	CASTPGQGSAEQYF	TGTGCCAGCACCCCGGGACAGGGCTCCGCCGAGCAGTACTTC
-	TRBV29-1	TRBJ2-2	-	CSVVGEGTTGELFF	TGCAGCGTTGTCGGAGAGGGGACCACCGGGGAGCTGTTTTTT
-	TRBV7-9	TRBJ1-6	-	CASGKPSGAGPYSPLHF	TGTGCCAGCGGAAAGCCCTCTGGCGCGGGGCCCTATTCACCCCTCCACTTT
-	TRBV14	TRBJ1-5	-	CASSQAGFGQPQHF	TGTGCCAGCAGCCAAGCCGGGTTCGGGCAGCCCCAGCATTTT
-	TRBV6-2/TRBV6-3	TRBJ2-7	TRBD1	CASSSGTGTEDYEQYF	TGTGCCAGCAGTTCAGGAACCGGGACAGAGGACTACGAGCAGTACTTC
-	TRBV6-2/TRBV6-3	TRBJ2-7	TRBD1	CASGSARDRESYEQYF	TGTGCCAGCGGTTCGGCCCGGGACAGGGAATCTTACGAGCAGTATTTC
-	TRBV6-6	TRBJ1-1	TRBD1	CASSYSTGSAEAFF	TGTGCCAGCAGTTACTCGACAGGGTCGGCTGAAGCTTTCTTT
-	TRBV7-2	TRBJ1-2	-	CASSLARQDYGYTF	TGTGCCAGCAGCTTAGCGAGACAGGACTATGGCTACACCTTC
few	TRBV2	TRBJ1-4	-	CASSGQGREKLFF	TGTGCCAGCAGTGGGCAGGGGCGGGAAAAACTGTTTTTT
-	TRBV25-1	TRBJ2-1	-	CASSDLTRTDNEQFF	TGTGCCAGCAGTGACTTAACGAGGACCGACAATGAGCAGTTCTTC
-	TRBV18	TRBJ1-1	-	CASSPEISSGYTEAFF	TGTGCCAGCTCACCCGAGATATCCTCGGGGTACACTGAAGCTTTCTTT
-	TRBV5-1	TRBJ1-1	-	CASSTTAWGLNTEAFF	TGCGCCAGCAGCACGACAGCATGGGGGTTGAACACTGAAGCTTTCTTT
-	TRBV5-5	TRBJ1-2	-	CASSPSGLGYTF	TGTGCCAGCAGCCCTTCCGGGCTAGGCTACACCTTC